This TCR beta chain stems from a study of shared T cell receptors in the human thymus. V was pared by 4 bases and J by 3 bases, with 8 bases of the junction left unmatched. From germline, CDR1 is MGHRA and CDR2 YSYEKL. The CDR3 runs to 16 residues. TCRdb keeps only in-frame clones here, not all; method: immunoSEQ multiplex PCR. The sample comprises around 67,000 clones, around 96% of which are singletons, and about 0.033% rests with the top ten. The sequenced sample was thymocytes. The TCR comes from a human donor. This chain connects TRBV4-1 to TRBJ1-2, with 10 bases that match TRBD1. Written as DNA, the CDR3 is TGCGCCAGCAGCCGGATCGGACAGGGGGTGGACTATGGCTACACCTTC. Its translation is CASSRIGQGVDYGYTF.